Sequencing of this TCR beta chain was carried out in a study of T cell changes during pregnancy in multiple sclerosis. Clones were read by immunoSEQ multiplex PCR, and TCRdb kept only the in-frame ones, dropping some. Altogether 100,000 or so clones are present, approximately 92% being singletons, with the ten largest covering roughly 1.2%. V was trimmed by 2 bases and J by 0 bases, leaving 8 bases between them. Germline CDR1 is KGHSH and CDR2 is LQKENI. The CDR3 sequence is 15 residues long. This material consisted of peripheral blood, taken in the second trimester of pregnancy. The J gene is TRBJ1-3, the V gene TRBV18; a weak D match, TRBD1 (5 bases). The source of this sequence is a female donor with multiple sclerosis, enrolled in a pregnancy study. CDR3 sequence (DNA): TGTGCCAGCTCACCAGGGACTAACTCTGGAAACACCATATATTTT. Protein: CASSPGTNSGNTIYF.